This TCR beta chain was observed in a study of shared clonotypes between healthy human individuals. All donors were Caucasian adults living in Nashville, Tennessee. This clone was found once. This CDR3 is also generated by other DNA sequences in the sample. From germline, CDR1 is MNHNS and CDR2 SASEGT. V gave up 2 bases and J gave up 5 bases, with 9 bases separating them. The CDR3 has 13 residues. Template for every sorted-subset replicate PCR totaled approximately 0.2 ug DNA, 25,000 to 35,000 T cell genomes. Clones were read by immunoSEQ multiplex PCR, and TCRdb kept only the in-frame ones, dropping some. This sample yields 2.5 million or so clones, of which roughly nine tenths are seen a single time; over 0.12% belongs to the top ten.

The chain links TRBV6-1 to TRBJ1-1; D possibly corresponds to TRBD1 (5 bases). Sequenced input: naive CD4+ T cells sorted from blood. Described subset: CD45RA+ positively selected. This clonotype was obtained from a man aged 18-30 years in good health. This CDR3 is CASSERGRTEAFF. As DNA, the CDR3 is TGTGCCAGCAGTGAACGGGGGAGGACTGAAGCTTTCTTT.